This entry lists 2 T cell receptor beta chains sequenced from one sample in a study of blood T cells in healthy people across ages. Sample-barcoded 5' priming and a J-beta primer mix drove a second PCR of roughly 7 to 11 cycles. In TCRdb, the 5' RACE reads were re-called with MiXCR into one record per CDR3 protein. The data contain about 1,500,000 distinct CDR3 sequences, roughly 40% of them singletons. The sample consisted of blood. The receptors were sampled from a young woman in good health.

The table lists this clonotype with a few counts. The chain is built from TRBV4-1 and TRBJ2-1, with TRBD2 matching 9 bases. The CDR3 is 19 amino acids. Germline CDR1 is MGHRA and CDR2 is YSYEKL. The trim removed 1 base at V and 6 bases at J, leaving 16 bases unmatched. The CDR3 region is CASSQGLLSGRLRGNEQFF. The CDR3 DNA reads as TGCGCCAGCAGCCAAGGGTTGCTTAGCGGGAGATTGAGGGGCAATGAGCAGTTCTTC.

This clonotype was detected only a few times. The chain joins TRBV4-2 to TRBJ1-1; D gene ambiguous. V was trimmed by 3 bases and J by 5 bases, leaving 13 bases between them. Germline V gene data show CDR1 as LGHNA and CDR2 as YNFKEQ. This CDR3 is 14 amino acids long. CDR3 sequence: CASSHRGEGTEAFF. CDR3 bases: TGTGCCAGCAGCCACCGTGGGGAGGGAACTGAAGCTTTCTTT.